This paragraph reports one T cell receptor (beta chain). The data are from a study of blood T cell repertoires in COVID-19. Profiling relied on immunoSEQ multiplex PCR, and the TCRdb table lists in-frame clones only, not all of them. The sample records about 160,000 clones, approximately 84% being singletons. Trimming pared 9 bases from V and 7 bases from J, leaving 10 bases between. This CDR3 is built from 12 residues. CDR1 LGHDT and CDR2 YNNKEL come from the germline V gene (reference sequence). The J gene is TRBJ1-6, the V gene TRBV3-1 (or the pseudogene TRBV3-2); D ambiguous. Sequencing input: peripheral blood. This receptor was identified in a woman in her 50s with COVID-19, enrolled during active disease. The CDR3 reads CASKSRNSPLHF. The CDR3 nucleotides are TGTGCCAGTAAGAGTCGGAATTCACCCCTCCACTTT.